Listed below are T cell receptor beta chains from one sample, sequenced in a study of early stage breast cancer tumors. Libraries were prepared by immunoSEQ multiplex PCR; TCRdb keeps only in-frame clonotypes and omits some of them. Of about 30,000 clones in the sample, around 67% are singletons; the top ten hold over 9.5%. The sequencing input was breast tumor tissue. These receptors were collected from a person in their thirties with breast cancer. Both conserved end residues are part of each CDR3. A D gene is named only where the DNA matches it firmly. A row's size may be missing; if present it is once, few, many or a size class.

v_gene	abundance	j_gene	d_gene	CDR3nt	CDR3aa
TRBV27	.	TRBJ2-3	.	TGTGCCAGCAGTTTACAACGGAGGAGCACAGATACGCAGTATTTT	CASSLQRRSTDTQYF
TRBV7-3	.	TRBJ2-2	TRBD2	TGTGCCAGCAGTCGTACTAGCGCAAACACCGGGGAGCTGTTTTTT	CASSRTSANTGELFF
TRBV5-8	few	TRBJ1-2	.	TGTGCCAGCAGCATAGGAGGCGCACAGGTCTATGGCTACACCTTC	CASSIGGAQVYGYTF
TRBV6-5	.	TRBJ2-7	.	TGTGCCAGCAGTTACGGGGTTAGCTCCTACGAGCAGTACTTC	CASSYGVSSYEQYF
TRBV5-8	.	TRBJ1-1	.	TGTGCCAGCAGCTTTTCGGGGAACACTGAAGCTTTCTTT	CASSFSGNTEAFF
TRBV30	once	TRBJ1-5	.	TGTGCCTGGAGTCCAGTGGGGGCCAAGCCCCAGCCCCAGCATTTT	CAWSPVGAKPQPQHF
TRBV11-3	.	TRBJ1-1	.	TGTGCCAGCAGCACGGGTTTCCGCACTGAAGCTTTCTTT	CASSTGFRTEAFF
TRBV7-9	once	TRBJ2-1	.	TGTGCCAGCAGCTATAGCAATGAGCAGTTCTTC	CASSYSNEQFF
TRBV7-6	.	TRBJ1-1	.	TGTGCCAGCAGCTTAGCGGCCCAGATGACAGAGGGGAACACTGAAGCTTTCTTT	CASSLAAQMTEGNTEAFF
TRBV5-5	.	TRBJ2-2	TRBD2	TGTGCCAGCAGTTTGGTGACTAGCTGGGGTTACGGGGAGCTGTTTTTT	CASSLVTSWGYGELFF
TRBV18	few	TRBJ2-3	.	TGTGCCAGCTCACCCCCTGCATACACAGATACGCAGTATTTT	CASSPPAYTDTQYF
TRBV4-1	.	TRBJ2-1	TRBD2	TGCGCCAGCAGCCCCCTTAGCGGGGCCTACAATGAGCAGTTCTTC	CASSPLSGAYNEQFF
TRBV27	.	TRBJ2-1	.	TGTGCCAGCAGTGCTCACTCACCCTACAATGAGCAGTTCTTC	CASSAHSPYNEQFF
TRBV18	.	TRBJ1-2	TRBD1	TGTGCCAGCTCACCCCGACAGGGCCCACCTCTTGGCTACACCTTC	CASSPRQGPPLGYTF
TRBV14	.	TRBJ1-2	TRBD1	TGTGCCAGCAGCCCTAGAATGACAGGGGGTCGAGGCTACACCTTC	CASSPRMTGGRGYTF
TRBV6-5	.	TRBJ2-3	.	TGTGCCAGTTTCTCTAGCGATACGCAGTATTTT	CASFSSDTQYF
TRBV10-3	.	TRBJ2-1	.	TGTGCCATCAGTGAGTCAAAGGCGGGAATCAACAATGAGCAGTTCTTC	CAISESKAGINNEQFF
TRBV2	.	TRBJ2-6	TRBD2	TGTGCCAGCAGTATCTCGGGGGGGGCTGGGGCCAACGTCCTGACTTTC	CASSISGGAGANVLTF
TRBV6-1	.	TRBJ2-7	TRBD2	TGTGCCAGCATCCCCGGGACTAGCGACCACGAGCAGTACTTC	CASIPGTSDHEQYF
TRBV7-2	.	TRBJ1-4	.	TGTGCCAGCAGCTTAGCGCCCGGGGGAAAACTGTTTTTT	CASSLAPGGKLFF
TRBV5-1	.	TRBJ2-1	.	TGCGCCAGCAGCCAGGCCCTAGAGTCCTACAATGAGCAGTTCTTC	CASSQALESYNEQFF
TRBV7-9	.	TRBJ2-7	.	TGTGCCAGCAGCAACTTGGGAGGTTTCTACGAGCAGTACTTC	CASSNLGGFYEQYF
TRBV6-5	.	TRBJ1-4	.	TGTGCCAGCAGTGAAGGGGTTAATCTTGAAAAACTGTTTTTT	CASSEGVNLEKLFF
TRBV6-1	.	TRBJ2-7	.	TGTGCCAGCATGAGGGTCTACGAGCAGTACTTC	CASMRVYEQYF